Shown below are 9 T cell receptor beta chains from a single sample sequenced in a study of cytomegalovirus exposure and HLA in healthy donors. 13 Jbeta primers and 60 Vbeta primers were used for the PCR. Sequencing used immunoSEQ multiplex PCR; TCRdb keeps in-frame clones, though not all of them. The table has over 150,000 clones, around four fifths seen once. Source material: PBMCs. All receptors derive from a woman aged 45 to 65 in good health and CMV-seronegative.

This clone was seen just once. The gene calls are TRBV5-4 and TRBJ1-1; D ambiguous. The V end was cut by 6 bases, the J end by 0 bases, with 15 bases between. This CDR3 is 15 amino acids long. Germline V lookup: CDR1 SGHNT, CDR2 YYREEE (reference sequence). CDR3 protein: CASTLAPGMNTEAFF. CDR3 in DNA: TGTGCCAGCACCCTCGCTCCAGGAATGAACACTGAAGCTTTCTTT.

This clone came up a few times. J is TRBJ2-7 and V is TRBV9, with D unclear. V was pared by 0 bases and J by 2 bases, with 9 bases between. Per germline, CDR1 SGDLS and CDR2 YYNGEE. The CDR3 totals 14 residues. CDR3 sequence: CASSVGLATYEQYF. CDR3 bases: TGTGCCAGCAGCGTAGGACTGGCCACCTACGAGCAGTACTTC.

The chain employs TRBV15 and TRBJ1-5, with a tentative D call TRBD1 (5 bases). In germline, CDR1 is LNHNV, CDR2 YYDKDF (reference sequence). This CDR3 contains 15 residues. The germline V and J ends were trimmed by 0 bases and 6 bases, with 12 bases remaining between them. The CDR3 region has the DNA TGTGCCACCAGCAGAGATAAGGGGCTGACTCAGCCCCAGCATTTT. It translates to CATSRDKGLTQPQHF. Full variable domain (missing parts from reference TRBV15 and TRBJ1-5): DAMVIQNPRYQVTQFGKPVTLSCSQTLNHNVMYWYQQKSSQAPKLLFHYYDKDFNNEADTPDNFQSRRPNTSFCFLDIRSPGLGDTAMYLCATSRDKGLTQPQHFGDGTRLSIL.

This rearrangement joins TRBV4-1 to TRBJ2-2, with D tentatively TRBD1 (6 bases). V lost 1 base to trimming and J lost 8 bases, with 17 bases between them. The CDR3 consists of 16 residues. CDR1 and CDR2 (germline): MGHRA, YSYEKL. The CDR3 reads CASSQASVGARGELFF. The CDR3, as DNA: TGCGCCAGCAGCCAAGCTTCAGTGGGGGCAAGGGGGGAGCTGTTTTTT.

This sequence joins TRBV7-2 and TRBJ2-1, with 11 nucleotides matching TRBD2. The CDR3 contains 15 residues. Germline assignment: CDR1 SGHTA and CDR2 FQGNSA. The CDR3, as DNA: TGTATGTCGTGCCCTAGCGGGGGGCCATACAATGAGCAGTTCTTC. It specifies CMSCPSGGPYNEQFF.

This chain joins TRBV21-1 and TRBJ2-3; no check of the table's D call, TRBD2, against the DNA was made. TRBV21-1 is an annotated pseudogene. This CDR3 comprises 17 residues. The CDR3 loop reads CASSNPPEGESTDTQYF. The CDR3 DNA reads as TGTGCCAGCAGCAACCCCCCCGAGGGAGAGAGCACAGATACGCAGTATTTT.

CDR3 region: CASSLMASGGRETQYF. CDR3 DNA: TGTGCCAGCAGCTTAATGGCTAGCGGGGGTAGAGAGACCCAGTACTTC. This chain joins TRBV7-2 and TRBJ2-5, with TRBD2 matching over 10 bases. Trimming at V came to 2 bases and at J to 4 bases, leaving 7 bases not matched to a gene. Germline V gene lookup returns CDR1 SGHTA and CDR2 FQGNSA. CDR3 length: 16 residues.

The rearrangement uses TRBV18 and TRBJ2-1, with D possibly TRBD2 on 6 matching bases. The CDR3 is made up of 16 amino acids. The ends were cut back, 2 bases at V and 7 bases at J, with 18 bases in the middle. Germline CDR1 reads KGHSH; CDR2 reads LQKENI. The CDR3 DNA reads as TGTGCCAGCTCACCAAGGCCAGCGGGTGGGGATAATGAGCAGTTCTTC. Its protein is CASSPRPAGGDNEQFF.

The V gene is TRBV2, the J gene TRBJ2-1; 9 positions agree with TRBD2. Trimming at V came to 10 bases and at J to 4 bases, leaving 8 bases not matched to a gene. The CDR3 is 14 amino acids. Germline lookup yields CDR1 SNHLY and CDR2 FYNNEI. CDR3 sequence (DNA): TGTGCCAATTCGGGAACTAGCGGGTACAATGAGCAGTTCTTC. It is translated as CANSGTSGYNEQFF.